This record looks at one T cell receptor (beta chain) sequence and its context. This sample is part of a study of cytomegalovirus exposure and HLA in healthy donors. PCR employed 60 Vbeta and 13 Jbeta primers. Method: immunoSEQ multiplex PCR; TCRdb's copy keeps in-frame clones and lacks some. The data show approximately 80,000 clones, under 80% seen once. Germline CDR1 and CDR2: MNHEY and SMNVEV (reference sequence). This CDR3 region has 16 residues. Trimming at V came to 0 bases and at J to 2 bases, leaving 5 bases not matched to a gene. The sequenced sample consisted of PBMCs. The receptor's source is a man aged 55 to 70 in good health and CMV-seronegative. The V gene is TRBV27, the J gene TRBJ2-7, with 9 bases matching TRBD1. The CDR3 sequence is CASSLSQTGGPYEQYF. CDR3 bases: TGTGCCAGCAGTTTATCCCAAACAGGGGGCCCCTACGAGCAGTACTTC.